This TCR beta chain is drawn from a study of cytomegalovirus exposure and HLA in healthy donors. The overall study: The same platform was used for the 130 or so validation repertoires as for the roughly 670 first-cohort repertoires, as reported in a later analysis.

Findings of the study overall: Reportedly, diagnosis of cytomegalovirus status by the classifier showed high specificity and sensitivity.

The protocol was immunoSEQ multiplex PCR, while the TCRdb copy is restricted to in-frame clones and leaves out a portion. This table has 150,000 to 200,000 clones, 80% to 90% appearing once. Remarks on this clone: The antigen remains undetermined.

The germline CDR1 and CDR2 sequences are MGHRA and YSYEKL. Germline trimming cut 2 bases from V and 3 bases from J; bases unmatched to any gene: 10. The CDR3 extends over 16 amino acids. The sample consisted of PBMCs. The TCR was taken from a woman aged 25 to 45 in good health and CMV-seronegative. The V call is TRBV4-1, the J call TRBJ2-7; 7 bases map to TRBD1. The CDR3 DNA is TGCGCCAGCAGCCAAAAGTCGGGACAGAGGGGCTACGAGCAGTACTTC. Its translation is CASSQKSGQRGYEQYF.